The 7 T cell receptor beta chains below were found in one sample sequenced in a study of shared clonotypes between healthy human individuals. Naive CD8 populations comprised CD45RO-negative cells positively selected for CCR7, excluding terminally differentiated effector memory CD45RA+ cells. Sequenced by immunoSEQ multiplex PCR; TCRdb stores in-frame clones only, minus some. The repertoire has 1.5 million to 2.5 million clones, just under 95% of them found once; the top ten carry 1.2%. The material sequenced was naive CD8+ T cells sorted from blood. All receptors derive from a young man in good health.

The genes are TRBV28 and TRBJ2-5, with a possible D match to TRBD2 (6 bases). This CDR3 is built from 16 residues. Germline V gene lookup returns CDR1 MDHEN and CDR2 SYDVKM. Trimming took 5 bases from V and 2 from J, leaving 18 bases between them. CDR3: CASSPLAGPFQETQYF. CDR3 bases: TGTGCCAGCAGTCCTCTCGCGGGGCCCTTTCAAGAGACCCAGTACTTC.

The chain employs TRBV10-2 and TRBJ2-1; 11 nucleotides align to TRBD2. The junction had 6 bases not matched to a gene; V was cut back by 7 bases and J by 4 bases. The CDR3 sequence is 15 residues long. Germline V CDR1 and CDR2: WSHSY, SAAADI. The DNA of the CDR3 is TGCGCCAGCACCACGGGACTAGCGGAATACAATGAGCAGTTCTTC. It encodes CASTTGLAEYNEQFF.

With respect to this clone: At one end, the junction sequence differs from germline, possibly due to a read error. V is TRBV19 and J is TRBJ1-1; 8 bases agree with TRBD1. This CDR3 spans 14 amino acids. Germline V gene sequence: CDR1 LNHDA, CDR2 SQIVND (reference sequence). CDR3 amino acids: CASSILAGGGGTLF. The CDR3 coding sequence is TGTGCCAGTAGTATACTCGCAGGGGGCGGGGGTACTCTCTTT.

The genes are TRBV5-4 and TRBJ2-6, with a tentative D call TRBD2 (7 bases). This CDR3 contains 17 residues. The germline gives CDR1 SGHNT, CDR2 YYREEE (reference sequence). The germline V and J ends were trimmed by 0 bases and 3 bases, with 13 bases remaining between them. This CDR3 reads CASSLAGGAGGANVLTF. The CDR3 nucleotides are TGTGCCAGCAGCTTGGCGGGGGGCGCGGGTGGGGCCAACGTCCTGACTTTC.

The chain joins TRBV6-5 to TRBJ2-2, with 7 bases fitting TRBD2. J gave up 3 bases and V 10 bases, and 8 bases lay outside the gene matches. The CDR3 runs to 14 residues. Germline V gives CDR1 MNHEY, CDR2 SVGAGI. The CDR3 region has the DNA TGTGCCACCGCCTCAAGCGGGGACACCGGGGAGCTGTTTTTT. Amino acid sequence: CATASSGDTGELFF.

As regards this clone: Distinct nucleotide sequences in the sample also encode this CDR3. The DNA for the CDR3 is TGTGCCTGGAGTGGGGTAGGGAACACTGAAGCTTTCTTT. Translating gives CAWSGVGNTEAFF. The chain combines TRBV30 with TRBJ1-1; D is uncertain. Trimming took off 1 base at V and 1 base at J, with 7 bases between the two ends. CDR3 length: 13 residues. Germline V gene data show CDR1 as GTSNPN and CDR2 as SVGIG (reference sequence).

This chain connects TRBV9 to TRBJ2-7; weak D call: TRBD1 (6 bases). The CDR3 sequence is 16 residues long. CDR1 is SGDLS and CDR2 is YYNGEE in the germline V gene. The germline V and J ends were trimmed by 0 bases and 0 bases, with 13 bases remaining between them. CDR3 protein: CASSVEGGGSSYEQYF. As DNA, the CDR3 is TGTGCCAGCAGCGTAGAGGGTGGGGGCAGCTCCTACGAGCAGTACTTC.